The entry below describes one T cell receptor beta chain. Antigen: not known. The sample is drawn from a study of cytomegalovirus exposure and HLA in healthy donors. Across the whole study: Samples from HLA-typed donors yielded around 85 million unique TCRs in an early data release. Study-level points and caveats: It was likely that a cluster of highly shared sequence variants was a sequencing artifact. TCR beta V- and J-gene trimming, according to a later analysis, was linked to a missense DCLRE1C variant. As a later analysis showed, several of the most significant clusters appeared to be linked to common viral pathogens.

Unmatched junction bases numbered 12, after V lost 5 bases and J lost 8 bases. This CDR3 has 15 residues. In germline, CDR1 is LNHDA, CDR2 SQIVND (reference sequence). The PCR made use of 60 Vbeta and 13 Jbeta primers. TCRdb keeps only in-frame clones here, not all; method: immunoSEQ multiplex PCR. The sample records 120,000 to 150,000 clones, approximately 70% being singletons. The material sequenced was PBMCs. The rearrangement uses TRBV19 and TRBJ2-3; 8 nucleotides agree with TRBD1. This TCR derives from a woman under 30 in good health and CMV-seronegative. In nucleotides, the CDR3 is TGTGCCAGTAGTGACCTAGGACAGGGAAAAAGTACGCAGTATTTT. Translation: CASSDLGQGKSTQYF.